This entry describes one TCR beta chain. Its antigen is unidentified. Sequence at one end of the junction differs from germline and may be a read error. This CDR3 spans 15 amino acids. Germline lookup yields CDR1 SEHNR and CDR2 FQNEAQ (reference sequence). This entry is derived from a study of cytomegalovirus exposure and HLA in healthy donors. Study results and limitations: The records held CMV serostatus as the only immune exposure information. Prediction of most subjects' HLA-A and HLA-B alleles by TCR beta sequences was reportedly accurate. The listing of 150 to 200 TCR beta chains classed them as cytomegalovirus-associated.

The PCR was carried out with 60 Vbeta primers and 13 Jbeta primers. Assay: immunoSEQ multiplex PCR; the TCRdb copy retains only in-frame clones and omits some. This table has about 190,000 clones, 70% to 90% appearing once. The J gene is TRBJ1-1, the V gene TRBV7-9; D might be TRBD1 (6 bases). This clonotype was sampled from a woman aged 18-29 years in good health and CMV-seronegative. The source material was PBMCs. CDR3 region: CSSSSPTGMNTEAFF. The CDR3 DNA follows: TGTTCCAGCAGCTCACCAACAGGGATGAACACTGAAGCTTTCTTT.